This is a list of T cell receptor beta chains from one sample in a study of T cell repertoires in cytomegalovirus infection. TCRdb fed the reads into MiXCR, producing one record per CDR3 protein. The sample consists of more than 250,000 distinct CDR3 sequences, 20% to 25% of them appearing once. These TCRs are of unknown antigen specificity. This material consisted of cultured PBMCs, taken from culture after CMV antigen stimulation. These receptors all come from a human donor in good health (CMV status not recorded). Some clones in this sample may be carry-over from other donors' samples. Each CDR3 is given with its conserved first and last residue. Each record gives: clone size, V gene, J gene, D gene, CDR3 protein, CDR3 DNA. The D gene is left open where the match is weak. Some rows mark clone size as missing; the rest say once, few, many or name a class of expanded clone.

abundance: .; v_gene: TRBV5-1; j_gene: TRBJ2-1; d_gene: .; CDR3aa: CASSFIPNQEQFF; CDR3nt: TGCGCCAGCAGCTTTATCCCTAATCAAGAGCAGTTCTTC
abundance: .; v_gene: TRBV10-3; j_gene: TRBJ2-1; d_gene: TRBD2; CDR3aa: CAISGGSSYNEQFF; CDR3nt: TGTGCCATCAGCGGCGGGAGCTCCTACAATGAGCAGTTCTTC
abundance: .; v_gene: TRBV6-6; j_gene: TRBJ1-2; d_gene: .; CDR3aa: CASSYSISGDTYGYTF; CDR3nt: TGTGCCAGCAGTTACTCGATTAGTGGGGACACCTATGGCTACACCTTC
abundance: few; v_gene: TRBV6-6; j_gene: TRBJ1-4; d_gene: .; CDR3aa: CATHYNEKLFF; CDR3nt: TGTGCCACCCACTATAATGAAAAACTGTTTTTT
abundance: few; v_gene: TRBV19; j_gene: TRBJ1-4; d_gene: .; CDR3aa: CASRGTIEKLFF; CDR3nt: TGTGCCAGCCGCGGGACGATTGAAAAACTGTTTTTT
abundance: .; v_gene: TRBV20-1; j_gene: TRBJ2-7; d_gene: TRBD2; CDR3aa: CSARDSPGLAGNKQYF; CDR3nt: TGCAGTGCTAGAGATTCTCCTGGACTAGCGGGAAATAAGCAGTACTTC
abundance: few; v_gene: TRBV10-3; j_gene: TRBJ2-2; d_gene: .; CDR3aa: CAVLPGQNTGELFF; CDR3nt: TGTGCCGTACTCCCGGGACAGAACACCGGGGAGCTGTTTTTT
abundance: few; v_gene: TRBV7-2; j_gene: TRBJ2-1; d_gene: .; CDR3aa: CASSQAGVRSYNEQFF; CDR3nt: TGTGCCAGCAGCCAAGCTGGGGTACGCTCCTACAATGAGCAGTTCTTC
abundance: .; v_gene: TRBV6-5; j_gene: TRBJ1-5; d_gene: .; CDR3aa: CASSKGRDNQPQHF; CDR3nt: TGTGCCAGCAGCAAGGGACGTGACAATCAGCCCCAGCATTTT
abundance: .; v_gene: TRBV7-2; j_gene: TRBJ1-2; d_gene: .; CDR3aa: CASSPPWEGPGGYTF; CDR3nt: TGTGCCAGCAGCCCCCCCTGGGAGGGGCCAGGAGGCTACACCTTC
abundance: .; v_gene: TRBV6-2/TRBV6-3; j_gene: TRBJ1-5; d_gene: .; CDR3aa: CASSYRGAGGNQPQHF; CDR3nt: TGTGCCAGCAGTTACCGCGGGGCAGGGGGCAATCAGCCCCAGCATTTT
abundance: few; v_gene: TRBV6-2/TRBV6-3; j_gene: TRBJ1-6; d_gene: .; CDR3aa: CASNQAGTANSPLHF; CDR3nt: TGTGCCAGCAACCAAGCCGGGACGGCAAATTCACCCCTCCACTTT
abundance: many; v_gene: TRBV7-2; j_gene: TRBJ1-5; d_gene: .; CDR3aa: CASRRFGDENQPQHF; CDR3nt: TGTGCCAGCAGACGCTTTGGAGATGAGAATCAGCCCCAGCATTTT
abundance: .; v_gene: TRBV19; j_gene: TRBJ2-1; d_gene: TRBD2; CDR3aa: CASSIGGADEQFF; CDR3nt: TGTGCCAGTAGTATCGGGGGGGCGGATGAGCAGTTCTTC
abundance: .; v_gene: TRBV7-9; j_gene: TRBJ2-3; d_gene: TRBD1; CDR3aa: CASSYRDRYTDTQYF; CDR3nt: TGTGCCAGCAGCTACCGGGACAGGTACACAGATACGCAGTATTTT
abundance: once; v_gene: TRBV9; j_gene: TRBJ2-2; d_gene: .; CDR3aa: CASSVGGSNTGELFF; CDR3nt: TGTGCCAGCAGCGTAGGTGGCTCGAACACCGGGGAGCTGTTTTTT
abundance: few; v_gene: TRBV6-1; j_gene: TRBJ1-2; d_gene: TRBD1; CDR3aa: CASSEARGRGLTF; CDR3nt: TGTGCCAGCAGTGAAGCGAGGGGGCGCGGGCTCACCTTC
abundance: .; v_gene: TRBV5-1; j_gene: TRBJ2-1; d_gene: TRBD2; CDR3aa: CASSKLAGANEQFF; CDR3nt: TGCGCCAGCAGCAAACTAGCGGGAGCGAATGAGCAGTTCTTC
abundance: .; v_gene: TRBV5-1; j_gene: TRBJ1-3; d_gene: TRBD1; CDR3aa: CASSSPDRDGNTIYF; CDR3nt: TGCGCCAGCAGCTCACCGGACAGGGATGGAAACACCATATATTTT
abundance: many; v_gene: TRBV7-2; j_gene: TRBJ2-7; d_gene: .; CDR3aa: CASSHYYEQYF; CDR3nt: TGTGCCAGCAGCCACTACTACGAGCAGTACTTC
abundance: .; v_gene: TRBV6-6; j_gene: TRBJ2-2; d_gene: TRBD2; CDR3aa: CASSYGPGGIGTGELFF; CDR3nt: TGTGCCAGCAGTTACGGACCGGGAGGGATAGGAACCGGGGAGCTGTTTTTT
abundance: .; v_gene: TRBV20-1; j_gene: TRBJ2-1; d_gene: .; CDR3aa: CSARDPERQPYNEQFF; CDR3nt: TGCAGTGCTAGAGATCCGGAGAGGCAACCCTACAATGAGCAGTTCTTC
abundance: many; v_gene: TRBV7-2; j_gene: TRBJ2-4; d_gene: TRBD2; CDR3aa: CASSSRLAGDFRNIQYF; CDR3nt: TGTGCCAGCAGCTCAAGACTAGCGGGAGATTTCAGAAACATTCAGTACTTC